This T cell receptor (beta chain) was found in a study of blood T cell repertoires in COVID-19. Trimming pared 4 bases from V and 7 bases from J, leaving 12 bases between. Per germline, CDR1 SGHRS and CDR2 YFSETQ. The CDR3 has 12 residues. The recovered donors of Cohort 3 showed two negative PCRs, clearance, or symptom resolution. In the authors' workflow: Counts of nucleated cells, estimated from reference gene primer amplification, were obtained. Only in-frame clones appear in the TCRdb table, and some are missing; sequencing was by immunoSEQ multiplex PCR. V, J and clone size are taken as reported in that table, and D and trimming were inferred from the DNA itself. Of a few hundred thousand clones in the sample, roughly 90% are singletons; the top ten hold over 1.5%.

The sample taken for sequencing was PBMCs or T cells enriched from blood (not recorded which). This rearrangement joins TRBV5-1 to TRBJ2-7; perhaps TRBD1 as D (5 bases). The sequence came from a woman in her thirties or forties who had recovered from COVID-19. For the CDR3, the DNA is TGCGCCAGCAGCCCTCAGGGATGGGAGCAGTACTTC. Amino acids: CASSPQGWEQYF.